The clone carrying this T cell receptor beta chain was observed many times. These data originate in a study of spatial heterogeneity in lung cancer. Trimming removed 5 bases from V and 0 bases from J, with 11 bases in between. CDR3 length: 15 residues. Germline loops: CDR1 SGHTA, CDR2 FQGTGA. Indicated time point: sample taken at primary tumor resection. Whole RNA, isolated from tumor, nontumor lung or frozen PBMC, was sequenced without prior sorting. A single record per CDR3 protein comes from TCRdb applying MiXCR to the 5' RACE reads. The sample lists tens of thousands of distinct CDR3 sequences; roughly 5.6% were seen once.

This material consisted of PBMCs, taken at surgery. The clonotype was recovered from a female donor with early-stage non-small cell lung cancer. This chain connects TRBV7-3 to TRBJ2-1, with D possibly being TRBD2 (6 bases). This CDR3 is CASSPVGSSYNEQFF. CDR3 bases: TGTGCCAGCAGCCCAGTCGGGAGCTCCTACAATGAGCAGTTCTTC.